The present entry profiles one TCR beta chain with its context. Antigen: not known. TCRdb re-called the 5' RACE reads; one entry per CDR3 protein, DNA not given. Its clone listing holds 400,000 to 450,000 distinct CDR3 sequences. This record comes from a study of T cells expressing NK-cell markers. As for the study in general: Sorted CD3+CD56-NKG2C+, CD3+CD56+NKG2C- and CD3+CD56+NKG2C+ T cells were the source of the TCR beta repertoires. Within the sequenced cohort of eight donors, seven exhibited HCMV seropositivity and one was seronegative.

CDR3 size: 14 residues. The germline gives CDR1 MNHNS, CDR2 SASEGT. General study results and limits: NKG2C+ dominant clonotype frequencies in 5 or 6 donors were about 1.0-7.5% of CD8+ T cells. In four donors, these clonotypes also led the CD3+CD56-NKG2C+ fraction.

The source is a woman aged 18 to 75 in good health. Material for sequencing was blood T cells: a sorted CD56 or NKG2C T cell subset, CD4+ or CD8+ T cells, or bulk PBMC T cells (not recorded which). V is TRBV6-1 and J is TRBJ1-2. CDR3 sequence reads: CASSEAWQTYGYTF.